These 18 T cell receptor beta chains originate from one sample sequenced in a study of blood T cells in healthy people across ages. Through a sample-barcoded 5' primer and a J-beta primer mix, a second PCR was run for roughly 7 to 11 cycles. Via MiXCR, TCRdb re-called the 5' RACE reads, giving one row per CDR3 protein. The data hold about 1.4 million distinct CDR3 sequences, with around 55% observed a single time. The sample taken for sequencing was blood. These TCRs come from a man between 18 and 29 years old in good health.

CDR3 loop: CASSSLPGRISYEQYF. The CDR3 DNA is TGTGCCAGCAGTTCCCTCCCGGGACGGATCTCCTACGAGCAGTACTTC. The genes are TRBV11-2 and TRBJ2-7, with D possibly called TRBD1 or TRBD2 (5 bases each). Germline values: CDR1 SGHAT, CDR2 FQNNGV. The CDR3 is 16 residues long. V dropped 6 bases and J dropped 0 bases, with 18 bases sitting between them.

This chain uses TRBV27 with TRBJ1-2, with a tentative D call TRBD1 (6 bases). Germline CDR1 reads MNHEY; CDR2 reads SMNVEV (reference sequence). Trimming took 5 bases from V and 3 from J, leaving 13 bases between them. This CDR3 has 14 residues. CDR3 sequence: CASSPQTGDYGYTF. DNA for the CDR3: TGTGCCAGCAGTCCCCAGACAGGAGACTATGGCTACACCTTC.

The chain employs TRBV27 and TRBJ1-1, with 12 bases identical to TRBD1. In germline, CDR1 is MNHEY, CDR2 SMNVEV (reference sequence). V trimming: 6 bases; J trimming: 4 bases; junction bases outside the gene matches: 3. The CDR3 runs 14 residues. CDR3 region: CASRGTGGLTEAFF. The CDR3 region has the DNA TGTGCCAGCAGGGGGACAGGGGGCCTCACTGAAGCTTTCTTT.

The chain carries TRBV6-2 or TRBV6-3 and TRBJ2-7; D is possibly TRBD1 or TRBD2 (5 bases each). Germline-derived CDR1 and CDR2 are MNHEY and SVGEGT. The CDR3 has 16 residues. V lost 7 bases and J 5 bases, leaving 24 bases between the germline ends. Written as DNA, the CDR3 is TGTGCCAGCACCGAAAGGAGCGGACACGACGGGCACGAGCAGTACTTC. Translated, it gives CASTERSGHDGHEQYF.

This clonotype has only a few counts. V and J are TRBV29-1 and TRBJ2-5; D perhaps matches TRBD2 (6 bases). V lost 7 bases, J lost 1 base, and 13 bases lay in between. The CDR3 has 13 amino acids. Germline values: CDR1 SQVTM, CDR2 ANQGSEA. CDR3 protein: CSGWRDPQETQYF. In DNA, the CDR3 is TGCAGCGGCTGGAGGGACCCCCAAGAGACCCAGTACTTC.

The rearrangement joins TRBV6-1 to TRBJ2-1, with a tentative D call TRBD2 (5 bases). Between the trimmed V and J ends, which lost 2 bases and 0 bases, there was a span of 17 bases. The CDR3 loop spans 18 amino acids. Germline V CDR1 and CDR2: MNHNS, SASEGT. CDR3 loop: CASSELGLSPYSYNEQFF. CDR3 coding DNA: TGTGCCAGCAGTGAACTCGGACTCTCACCTTACTCCTACAATGAGCAGTTCTTC.

This sequence joins TRBV13 and TRBJ2-1; TRBD2 matches at 9 bases. Trimming took 4 bases from V and 7 from J; bases not matched to a gene: 8. Germline V CDR1 and CDR2: PRHDT, FYEKMQ (reference sequence). CDR3 length: 15 residues. Written as DNA, the CDR3 is TGTGCCAGCAGCTCCTATAGCGGGAGAGGGAATGAGCAGTTCTTC. Translated: CASSSYSGRGNEQFF.

V and J are TRBV7-8 and TRBJ2-3, with D perhaps TRBD1 (6 bases). Germline V CDR1 and CDR2: SGHVS, FQNEAQ. The CDR3 has 15 amino acids. Deletions cut 7 bases from V and 5 bases from J, with 19 bases between. CDR3 sequence (DNA): TGTGCCAGCACCATACAGGGCAGGGTACGAGATACGCAGTATTTT. As protein: CASTIQGRVRDTQYF.

This clonotype has only a few counts. This rearrangement joins TRBV5-1 to TRBJ2-4, with unresolved D. CDR1 is SGHRS, CDR2 YFSETQ, per germline. This CDR3 region has 13 residues. Trimming shortened V by 1 base and J by 8 bases, and 10 bases separated the two germline ends. DNA for the CDR3: TGCGCCAGCAGCTTGCGGGTTTGGGACATTCAGTACTTC. Translating gives CASSLRVWDIQYF. The whole variable domain, filled in from reference TRBV5-1 and TRBJ2-4, reads KAGVTQTPRYLIKTRGQQVTLSCSPISGHRSVSWYQQTPGQGLQFLFEYFSETQRNKGNFPGRFSGRQFSNSRSEMNVSTLELGDSALYLCASSLRVWDIQYFGAGTRLSVL.

Points on this clonotype: The junction differs from germline at one of its ends, possibly a read error. The chain links TRBV29-1 to TRBJ2-2, with D perhaps TRBD2 (5 bases). Germline values: CDR1 SQVTM, CDR2 ANQGSEA. The CDR3 runs to 14 residues. The CDR3 loop reads CNVEEAPGLGELFF. In DNA form, the CDR3 reads TGCAACGTTGAAGAAGCCCCAGGACTCGGGGAGCTGTTTTTT.

The chain carries TRBV3-1 and TRBJ2-5; TRBD2 matches 8 bases. The CDR3 loop spans 15 amino acids. With V trimmed by 7 bases and J by 5 bases, 12 bases remained unmatched. Germline V gene data show CDR1 as LGHDT and CDR2 as YNNKEL (reference sequence). The CDR3 DNA is TGTGCCAGCATTTTCCAAGAAGCGGGAGTGGAGACCCAGTACTTC. It is translated as CASIFQEAGVETQYF.

The V call is TRBV7-6, the J call TRBJ2-1; 8 bases align to TRBD2. CDR1 and CDR2 (germline): SGHVS, FNYEAQ. Germline trimming cut 1 base from V and 4 bases from J; bases unmatched to any gene: 6. The CDR3 has 16 amino acids. CDR3 loop: CASSLGAGGHYNEQFF. As DNA, the CDR3 is TGTGCCAGCAGCTTAGGGGCGGGAGGCCATTACAATGAGCAGTTCTTC.

There are a few counts of this clonotype. The CDR3 DNA reads TGTGCCAGCAGTTACTCGAAGGACGGGAAGTGGGGCCCCTACGAGCAGTACTTC. Translating it yields CASSYSKDGKWGPYEQYF. The rearrangement links TRBV6-2 or TRBV6-3 to TRBJ2-7, with D possibly called TRBD1 or TRBD2 (5 bases each). V shed 0 bases and J shed 2 bases, with 20 bases lying between them. The CDR3 length is 18 residues. Germline assignment: CDR1 MNHEY and CDR2 SVGEGT.

The chain recombines TRBV4-3 with TRBJ2-1; D unclear. Looked up from germline, CDR1 is LGHNA and CDR2 is YSLEER. V dropped 0 bases and J dropped 1 base, with 7 bases sitting between them. The CDR3 has 15 residues. The CDR3 loop is CASSQEKSSYNEQFF. The CDR3 coding sequence is TGCGCCAGCAGCCAAGAGAAGAGTTCCTACAATGAGCAGTTCTTC.

This chain uses TRBV12-3 or TRBV12-4 with TRBJ2-3; no reliable D call. The V end lost 5 bases, the J end lost 5 bases, and 17 bases lay between the germline ends. The CDR3 extends over 15 amino acids. The chain's CDR3 is CASSARSGPQDTQYF. CDR3 in DNA: TGTGCCAGCAGTGCTCGCTCCGGGCCTCAAGATACGCAGTATTTT.

The rearrangement joins TRBV20-1 to TRBJ1-4, with 8 bases lining up with TRBD1. The CDR3 consists of 13 residues. V was pared by 5 bases and J by 8 bases, with 7 bases of the junction left unmatched. The germline CDR1 and CDR2 sequences are DFQATT and SNEGSKA (reference sequence). This chain's CDR3 is CSAAGQGLEKLFF. CDR3 sequence (DNA): TGCAGTGCTGCCGGACAGGGCTTGGAAAAACTGTTTTTT.

The chain links TRBV7-2 to TRBJ2-5; 7 nucleotides line up with TRBD1. In germline, CDR1 is SGHTA, CDR2 FQGNSA. This CDR3 spans 15 amino acids. V was pared by 5 bases and J by 4 bases, with 10 bases of the junction left unmatched. CDR3 DNA: TGTGCCAGCAGCACGATCCGGGACAGCCCAGAGACCCAGTACTTC. As protein: CASSTIRDSPETQYF.

The rearrangement joins TRBV20-1 to TRBJ1-5; the match to TRBD1 covers 8 bases. Trimming at V came to 5 bases and at J to 2 bases, leaving 8 bases not matched to a gene. The CDR3 has 15 residues. CDR1 is DFQATT and CDR2 is SNEGSKA in the germline V gene (reference sequence). The CDR3 region is CSAHGQGGRNQPQHF. DNA of the CDR3: TGCAGTGCTCACGGACAGGGAGGTCGCAATCAGCCCCAGCATTTT.